This T cell receptor (beta chain) was retrieved from a study of PD-1 blockade in classical Hodgkin lymphoma. At the level of the study: Patients were treated with nivolumab at 3 mg/kg, and this was given intravenously every 2 weeks.

Germline V gene data show CDR1 as MNHNS and CDR2 as SASEGT. V lost 1 base and J 0 bases, leaving 10 bases between the germline ends. The CDR3 contains 16 residues. Profiling relied on immunoSEQ multiplex PCR, and the TCRdb table lists in-frame clones only, not all of them. The profile covers around 25,000 clones, with over 80% appearing a single time and approximately 1.7% taken by the ten largest. Every single patient, without exception, relapsed after autologous stem cell transplantation, and brentuximab vedotin exposure varied. With magnetic negative selection, CD4+ T cells were purified from PBMCs that had been thawed.

The chain has TRBV6-1 and TRBJ1-3; D unclear. The clonotype comes from a human donor with classical Hodgkin lymphoma. This specimen was CD4+ T cells from blood, taken at baseline. This chain's CDR3 is CASSEGPALSGNTIYF. CDR3 nucleotides: TGTGCCAGCAGTGAAGGTCCAGCCCTCTCTGGAAACACCATATATTTT.